The clone carrying this T cell receptor (beta chain) was seen only a few times. It was with a sample-barcoded 5' primer and a J-beta primer mix that a second PCR of roughly 7 to 11 cycles was run. Every single cDNA molecule received a tag from a template-switch adaptor with 12 random nucleotides. TCRdb reprocessed the 5' RACE reads with MiXCR, giving one entry per CDR3 protein. The table shows around 800,000 distinct CDR3 sequences, with 62% occurring only once. The data were taken from a study of blood T cells in healthy people across ages. The sequence was obtained from a man aged 25 to 45 in good health. What was sequenced was blood.

The CDR3 DNA reads as TGTGCCATAAGGGGGGCCATTGATTCACCCCTCCACTTT. Translating gives CAIRGAIDSPLHF. The chain links TRBV10-3 to TRBJ1-6; D perhaps matches TRBD1 (6 bases). The germline CDR1 and CDR2 sequences are ENHRY and SYGVKD. The CDR3 is 13 residues long. V was pared by 9 bases and J by 8 bases, with 14 bases between.